The T cell receptor beta chain described here comes from a study of CXCR3-negative and CXCR3-positive naive CD8 T cells. Points from the study as a whole: When CXCR3-positive naive cells were set against CXCR3-negative naive cells, the former had more hydrophobic TRB CDR3s.

About this clonotype itself: Its antigen is not known.

This CDR3 region has 12 residues. The germline CDR1 and CDR2 sequences are MNHEY and SVGAGI. The libraries of TRB cDNA were prepared using 5' RACE with UMI labels. With the 5' RACE reads reprocessed, TCRdb shows one record per CDR3 protein and no DNA. This sample contains 55,000 to 75,000 distinct CDR3 sequences. This TCR derives from a human donor in good health. Some clones in this sample may be carry-over from other donors' samples. The specimen sequenced was naive CXCR3+ CD8+ T cells from blood. Described subset: CD45RO-CCR7+CD27+CD95- naive CD8+ T cells expressing CXCR3 (TNR3+). J is TRBJ2-2 and V is TRBV6-5; the D gene TCRdb calls, TRBD1, cannot be checked with no DNA. The CDR3 here is CASSWPGEELFF.